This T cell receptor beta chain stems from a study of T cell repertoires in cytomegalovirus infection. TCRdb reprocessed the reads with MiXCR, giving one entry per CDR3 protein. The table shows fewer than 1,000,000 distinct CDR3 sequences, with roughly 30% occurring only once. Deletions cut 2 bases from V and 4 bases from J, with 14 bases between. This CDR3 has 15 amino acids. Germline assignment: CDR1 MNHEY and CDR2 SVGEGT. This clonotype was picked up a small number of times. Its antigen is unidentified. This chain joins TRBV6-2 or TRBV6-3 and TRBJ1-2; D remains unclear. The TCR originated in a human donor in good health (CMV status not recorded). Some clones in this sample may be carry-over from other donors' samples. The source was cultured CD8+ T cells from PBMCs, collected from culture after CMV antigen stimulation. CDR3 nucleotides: TGTGCCAGCAGTTACGGGATAGGGCAACTCTATGGCTACACCTTC. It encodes CASSYGIGQLYGYTF.